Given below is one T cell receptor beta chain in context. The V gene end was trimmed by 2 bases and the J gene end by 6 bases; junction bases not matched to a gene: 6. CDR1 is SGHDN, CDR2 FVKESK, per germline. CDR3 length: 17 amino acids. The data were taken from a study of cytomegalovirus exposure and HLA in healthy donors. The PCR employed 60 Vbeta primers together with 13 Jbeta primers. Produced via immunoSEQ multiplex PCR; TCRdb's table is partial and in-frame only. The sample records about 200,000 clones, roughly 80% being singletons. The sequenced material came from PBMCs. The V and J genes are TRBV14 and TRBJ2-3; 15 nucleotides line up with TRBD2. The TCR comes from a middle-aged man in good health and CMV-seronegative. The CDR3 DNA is TGTGCCAGCAGCCAATTGGGACTAGCGGGAGGCCGGGATACGCAGTATTTT. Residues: CASSQLGLAGGRDTQYF.